Sequencing of this T cell receptor beta chain was carried out in a study of cytomegalovirus exposure and HLA in healthy donors. On the study more broadly: Prior work identified 100 million to 130 million unique TCR beta sequences in some 180 million T cells.

Primers for the PCR totalled 60 Vbeta and 13 Jbeta. Here immunoSEQ multiplex PCR was the method, and the copy in TCRdb shows in-frame clones only, minus some. The profile shows 180,000 or so clones, about 83% of them singletons. The receptor's source is a female donor in good health and CMV-seronegative. Sequencing was done on a sample of PBMCs.

CDR3 loop: CASSSAGTGMFGYTF. CDR3 coding DNA: TGTGCCAGCAGCTCAGCTGGGACAGGGATGTTTGGCTACACCTTC. The rearrangement uses TRBV6-5 and TRBJ1-2, with 9 bases matching TRBD1. Germline V gene data show CDR1 as MNHEY and CDR2 as SVGAGI. There are 15 residues in the CDR3. V lost 6 bases, J lost 7 bases, and 12 bases stayed unmatched.